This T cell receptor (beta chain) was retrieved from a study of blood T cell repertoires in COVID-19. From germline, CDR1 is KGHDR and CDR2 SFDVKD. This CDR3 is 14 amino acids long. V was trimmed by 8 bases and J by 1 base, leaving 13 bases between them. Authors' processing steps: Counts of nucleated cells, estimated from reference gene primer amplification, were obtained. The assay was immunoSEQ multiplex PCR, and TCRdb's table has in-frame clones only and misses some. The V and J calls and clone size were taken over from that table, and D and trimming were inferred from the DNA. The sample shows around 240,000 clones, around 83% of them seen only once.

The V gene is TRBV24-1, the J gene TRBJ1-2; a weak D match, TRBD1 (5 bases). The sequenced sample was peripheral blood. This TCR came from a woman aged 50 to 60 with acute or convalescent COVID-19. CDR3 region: CATTQGSGNYGYTF. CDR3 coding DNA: TGTGCCACCACCCAGGGATCGGGTAACTATGGCTACACCTTC.